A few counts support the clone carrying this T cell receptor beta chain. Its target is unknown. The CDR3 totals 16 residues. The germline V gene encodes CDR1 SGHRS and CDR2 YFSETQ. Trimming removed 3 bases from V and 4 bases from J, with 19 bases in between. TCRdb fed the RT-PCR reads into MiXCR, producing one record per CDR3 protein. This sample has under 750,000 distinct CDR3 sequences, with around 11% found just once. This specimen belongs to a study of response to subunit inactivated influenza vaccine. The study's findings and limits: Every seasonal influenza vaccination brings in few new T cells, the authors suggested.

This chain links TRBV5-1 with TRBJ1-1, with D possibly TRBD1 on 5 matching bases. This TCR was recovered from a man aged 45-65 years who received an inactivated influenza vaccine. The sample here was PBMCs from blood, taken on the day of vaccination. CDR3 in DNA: TGCGCCAGCAGCTGGGGGGTCGGGGGGACGGGCACTGAAGCTTTCTTT. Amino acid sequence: CASSWGVGGTGTEAFF.